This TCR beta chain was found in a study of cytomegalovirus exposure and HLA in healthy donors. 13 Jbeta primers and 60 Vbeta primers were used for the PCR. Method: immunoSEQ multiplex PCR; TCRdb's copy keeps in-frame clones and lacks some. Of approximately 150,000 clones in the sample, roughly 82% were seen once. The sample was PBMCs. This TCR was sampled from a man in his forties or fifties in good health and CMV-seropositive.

The CDR3 region has the DNA TGTGCCAGCCAGATGCCACAGTTTAATGAAAAACTGTTTTTT. Translated, it gives CASQMPQFNEKLFF. The genes are TRBV28 and TRBJ1-4; D is unclear. Germline CDR1 and CDR2: MDHEN and SYDVKM. The CDR3 is 14 residues long. Trimming removed 8 bases from V and 4 bases from J, with 14 bases in between.